Presented here are 9 T cell receptor beta chains from one specimen sequenced in a study of blood T cell repertoires in COVID-19. The table came from immunoSEQ multiplex PCR; TCRdb's copy has only in-frame clones and leaves some out. In the table there are fewer than 200,000 clones, around 84% of which are singletons. Sequencing was done on a sample of peripheral blood. The origin of the receptors is a middle-aged man with acute or convalescent COVID-19.

J is TRBJ2-7 and V is TRBV30; 7 bases match TRBD1. Germline lookup yields CDR1 GTSNPN and CDR2 SVGIG (reference sequence). CDR3 length: 12 amino acids. The V gene end was trimmed by 4 bases and the J gene end by 5 bases; junction bases not matched to a gene: 5. The CDR3 nucleotides read TGTGCCTGGAAAGAAACAGGGGACGAGCAGTACTTC. This codes for CAWKETGDEQYF.

This clone turned up a few times. The chain links TRBV9 to TRBJ2-2; 8 bases are shared with TRBD1. This CDR3 comprises 15 residues. Germline trimming cut 4 bases from V and 6 bases from J; bases unmatched to any gene: 8. Germline CDR1 SGDLS, CDR2 YYNGEE. CDR3: CASSPRTGSAGELFF. The CDR3 DNA sequence: TGTGCCAGCAGCCCTCGGACAGGGTCGGCCGGGGAGCTGTTTTTT.

This clone was picked up one time. The chain combines TRBV4-2 with TRBJ2-1, with TRBD2 matching 9 bases. The ends lost 0 bases at V and 4 bases at J; junction bases unmatched: 7. The CDR3 runs 17 residues. Germline values: CDR1 LGHNA, CDR2 YNFKEQ. Here the CDR3 reads CASSQDSSGEGYNEQFF. CDR3 sequence (DNA): TGTGCCAGCAGCCAAGACTCTAGCGGGGAAGGTTACAATGAGCAGTTCTTC.

The chain employs TRBV5-4 and TRBJ1-6; 7 bases fit TRBD1. This CDR3 is built from 16 residues. Germline values: CDR1 SGHNT, CDR2 YYREEE (reference sequence). With 0 bases clipped from V and 10 bases from J, the junction kept 10 bases outside the gene matches. The CDR3 loop reads CASSLDRGRVASPLHF. The CDR3 DNA reads TGTGCCAGCAGCTTGGACAGGGGTCGGGTGGCCTCACCCCTCCACTTT.

The CDR3 is CASSRQAQQPQHF. CDR3 in DNA: TGTGCCAGCAGTAGACAGGCCCAGCAGCCCCAGCATTTT. This chain links TRBV2 with TRBJ1-5; the D gene is possibly TRBD1 (6 bases). The CDR3 has 13 residues. Germline-derived CDR1 and CDR2 are SNHLY and FYNNEI. Trimming cost V 5 bases and J 7 bases, with 12 bases left between them.

The chain combines TRBV5-6 with TRBJ2-7, with TRBD1 matching over 10 bases. CDR1 is SGHDT and CDR2 is YYEEEE in the germline V gene. The junction had 6 bases not matched to a gene; V was cut back by 3 bases and J by 6 bases. The CDR3 has 14 amino acids. CDR3 amino acids: CASSWTGGTGEQYF. The CDR3 DNA reads as TGTGCCAGCAGCTGGACAGGGGGAACGGGCGAGCAGTACTTC.

Ten or more counts support this clone. The CDR3 sequence: CASSAVAGAGNTIYF. CDR3 in DNA: TGTGCCAGCAGCGCAGTCGCGGGGGCTGGAAACACCATATATTTT. The rearrangement joins TRBV6-5 to TRBJ1-3, with D tentatively TRBD1 (5 bases). V lost 6 bases and J 2 bases, leaving 14 bases between the germline ends. This CDR3 has 15 residues. Germline CDR1 MNHEY, CDR2 SVGAGI.

As concerns this clone: Other DNA sequences of this sample code for an identical CDR3. This CDR3 reads CASSYGVGGLSEAFF. Here the CDR3 DNA reads TGTGCCAGCAGTTACGGCGTGGGGGGTCTCTCTGAAGCTTTCTTT. This chain uses TRBV6-6 with TRBJ1-1; possible D gene TRBD1, 5 bases. Trimming cost V 2 bases and J 6 bases, with 16 bases left between them. The germline V gene encodes CDR1 MNHNY and CDR2 SVGAGI (reference sequence). This CDR3 comprises 15 residues.

The J gene is TRBJ2-1, the V gene TRBV5-1; tentative D call: TRBD1 (5 bases). Germline CDR1 and CDR2: SGHRS and YFSETQ. The V gene lost 3 bases and the J gene lost 6 bases, with 10 bases spanning the gap. CDR3 length: 13 residues. The CDR3 DNA follows: TGCGCCAGCAGCTCCCAGGGATTCAATGAGCAGTTCTTC. It encodes CASSSQGFNEQFF.